Below are 28 T cell receptor beta chains sequenced from a single sample in a study of T cell responses to AZD1222 COVID-19 vaccine. Here immunoSEQ multiplex PCR was the method, and the copy in TCRdb shows in-frame clones only, minus some. Of more than 95,000 clones in the sample, roughly 90% were seen once. The specimen comprised peripheral blood, sampled on day 0 of AZD1222 vaccination. The receptors come from an adult in good health.

V gene TRBV19 combines with J gene TRBJ1-5; 9 nucleotides agree with TRBD1. This CDR3 comprises 14 residues. In germline, CDR1 is LNHDA, CDR2 SQIVND (reference sequence). V shed 6 bases, J shed 5 bases, and the junction held 5 bases outside the gene matches. The CDR3 region has the DNA TGTGCCAGTAGACCGGGACAGGGATATCAGCCCCAGCATTTT. Its protein product is CASRPGQGYQPQHF. The variable domain in full, with the rest retrieved from reference TRBV19 and TRBJ1-5, is DGGITQSPKYLFRKEGQNVTLSCEQNLNHDAMYWYRQDPGQGLRLIYYSQIVNDFQKGDIAEGYSVSREKKESFPLTVTSAQKNPTAFYLCASRPGQGYQPQHFGDGTRLSIL.

The gene calls are TRBV7-2 and TRBJ2-5, with 10 bases that match TRBD2. The germline gives CDR1 SGHTA, CDR2 FQGNSA. Trimming at V came to 1 base and at J to 1 base, leaving 3 bases not matched to a gene. The CDR3 runs to 16 residues. CDR3 nucleotides: TGTGCCAGCAGCTTAGATAGCGGGGGGCCCCAAGAGACCCAGTACTTC. Protein sequence: CASSLDSGGPQETQYF. The whole variable domain, remainder taken from reference TRBV7-2 and TRBJ2-5, is GAGVSQSPSNKVTEKGKDVELRCDPISGHTALYWYRQSLGQGLEFLIYFQGNSAPDKSGLPSDRFSAERTGGSVSTLTIQRTQQEDSAVYLCASSLDSGGPQETQYFGPGTRLLVL.

This rearrangement joins TRBV4-3 to TRBJ1-5; no clear D gene. The CDR3 length is 15 residues. Trimming removed 0 bases at V and 11 bases at J, with 17 bases between. Germline V gene sequence: CDR1 LGHNA, CDR2 YSLEER. DNA of the CDR3: TGCGCCAGCAGCCAAGATATCACAGCGGCCCCAGCCCAGCATTTT. Translated, it gives CASSQDITAAPAQHF.

As to this clone: Germline and junction disagree at one end, which may indicate a read error. J is TRBJ2-7 and V is TRBV7-7; perhaps D is TRBD1 or TRBD2 (5 bases each). This CDR3 is 22 amino acids long. CDR1 and CDR2 from the germline V gene are SSHAT and FNYEAQ (reference sequence). CDR3 DNA sequence: TGTGCTAGCAGCTTAGACTATATGGGGTGGTTTTGGTTCGGGGCTCCGCCGGACGAGCAGTACTTC. Translation gives CASSLDYMGWFWFGAPPDEQYF.

The chain recombines TRBV15 with TRBJ2-4, with D possibly matching TRBD2 (5 bases). V lost 1 base, J lost 5 bases, and 15 bases lay in between. CDR1 is LNHNV, CDR2 YYDKDF, per germline (reference sequence). This CDR3 has 16 amino acids. The DNA of the CDR3 is TGTGCCACCAGCAGAGGAGGGTACGTCGGTGAAAACATTCAGTACTTC. This codes for CATSRGGYVGENIQYF.

Note on this clone: The germline gene is not matched at one end of the junction; a read error may be the cause. J is TRBJ2-5 and V is TRBV7-7; D unresolved. CDR1 is SSHAT, CDR2 FNYEAQ, per germline (reference sequence). This CDR3 region has 15 residues. The CDR3 protein is CASSPHPAGEETQYF. In DNA form, the CDR3 reads TGTGCTAGCAGCCCCCACCCTGCAGGAGAAGAGACCCAGTACTTC.

This rearrangement joins TRBV4-2 to TRBJ1-1; D unresolved. CDR3 length: 11 amino acids. Trimming took off 5 bases at V and 1 base at J, with 2 bases between the two ends. Looked up from germline, CDR1 is LGHNA and CDR2 is YNFKEQ. CDR3 sequence reads: CASSSNTEAFF. The CDR3 bases are TGTGCCAGCAGCTCGAACACTGAAGCTTTCTTT.

This chain uses TRBV5-6 with TRBJ2-3, with a possible D match to TRBD2 (6 bases). The V and J ends lost 1 base and 4 bases respectively, with 13 bases between them. Germline lookup yields CDR1 SGHDT and CDR2 YYEEEE. The CDR3 runs 15 residues. DNA of the CDR3: TGTGCCAGCAGCTTGATTGGCGGGGCTGCAGATACGCAGTATTTT. Translation: CASSLIGGAADTQYF.

The V call is TRBV7-6, the J call TRBJ1-1; perhaps TRBD1 as D (6 bases). In germline, CDR1 is SGHVS, CDR2 FNYEAQ. The CDR3 loop spans 16 amino acids. Trimming took off 5 bases at V and 4 bases at J, with 20 bases between the two ends. CDR3 amino acids: CASSLAGGRISTEAFF. DNA of the CDR3: TGTGCCAGCAGCCTGGCCGGGGGGCGTATTAGCACTGAAGCTTTCTTT.

This chain's CDR3 is CASSQDIRGGNEQFF. CDR3 DNA sequence: TGCGCCAGCAGCCAAGATATCCGGGGGGGGAATGAGCAGTTCTTC. This chain uses TRBV4-3 with TRBJ2-1; the match to TRBD2 covers 8 bases. Germline CDR1 and CDR2: LGHNA and YSLEER. Trimming removed 0 bases from V and 7 bases from J; junction bases left unmatched: 5. The CDR3 is 15 residues long.

This chain connects TRBV5-6 to TRBJ2-1, with 11 bases that match TRBD1. This CDR3 is built from 17 residues. Losses at the gene ends were 1 base for V and 8 bases for J; bases not matched to a gene: 11. Germline CDR1 reads SGHDT; CDR2 reads YYEEEE. The CDR3 coding sequence is TGTGCCAGCAGCTTGCCTCAAAGGGACAGGGGGAGGGATGAGCAGTTCTTC. The encoded protein is CASSLPQRDRGRDEQFF.

This clone has more than one count but fewer than ten. The CDR3 sequence: CASSTGGASRGNTIYF. CDR3 nucleotides: TGTGCCAGCTCCACAGGGGGCGCGTCGCGTGGAAACACCATATATTTT. The chain links TRBV2 to TRBJ1-3, with TRBD1 identical over 9 bases. Germline CDR1 is SNHLY and CDR2 is FYNNEI. J was trimmed by 3 bases and V by 8 bases; bases with no gene match: 11. The CDR3 contains 16 residues.

The chain recombines TRBV28 with TRBJ1-2, with unresolved D. The length of the CDR3 is 14 residues. CDR1 and CDR2 (germline): MDHEN, SYDVKM. The V and J ends lost 2 bases and 2 bases respectively, with 9 bases between them. CDR3 residues: CASSLQTVNYGYTF. Written as DNA, the CDR3 is TGTGCCAGCAGTTTACAAACTGTCAACTATGGCTACACCTTC.

This clone was recorded only once. The chain uses TRBV6-1 and TRBJ2-5; D ambiguous. Germline values: CDR1 MNHNS, CDR2 SASEGT. CDR3 length equals 12 residues. V was shortened by 5 bases and J by 2 bases, with 6 bases between the two germline ends. The CDR3 region is CASSMGQETQYF. The DNA for the CDR3 is TGTGCCAGCAGTATGGGGCAAGAGACCCAGTACTTC.

The rearrangement joins TRBV28 to TRBJ1-1; no clear D gene. Deletions cut 2 bases from V and 1 base from J, with 5 bases between. This CDR3 comprises 13 residues. Germline lookup yields CDR1 MDHEN and CDR2 SYDVKM. The CDR3 reads CASSLQRNTEAFF. Written as DNA, the CDR3 is TGTGCCAGCAGTTTACAGAGGAACACTGAAGCTTTCTTT. The variable domain in full, completed from reference TRBV28 and TRBJ1-1, reads DVKVTQSSRYLVKRTGEKVFLECVQDMDHENMFWYRQDPGLGLRLIYFSYDVKMKEKGDIPEGYSVSREKKERFSLILESASTNQTSMYLCASSLQRNTEAFFGQGTRLTVV.

The genes are TRBV5-1 and TRBJ2-7; no firm D call. The length of the CDR3 is 14 residues. The ends were cut back, 5 bases at V and 1 base at J, with 13 bases in the middle. Germline V gene sequence: CDR1 SGHRS, CDR2 YFSETQ. The CDR3: CASSQDGLSYEQYF. Written as DNA, the CDR3 is TGCGCCAGCAGTCAAGACGGATTGTCCTACGAGCAGTACTTC.

V usage is TRBV19 and J usage is TRBJ2-5, with 7 positions matching TRBD1. The CDR3 sequence is 18 residues long. The junction had 18 bases not matched to a gene; V was cut back by 4 bases and J by 4 bases. Germline loops: CDR1 LNHDA, CDR2 SQIVND (reference sequence). CDR3 nucleotide sequence: TGTGCCAGTAGTACTGATCTGCCGGGACAGAGGATTCGAGAGACCCAGTACTTC. It yields the protein CASSTDLPGQRIRETQYF. Supplemented by reference TRBV19 and TRBJ2-5, the full variable domain reads DGGITQSPKYLFRKEGQNVTLSCEQNLNHDAMYWYRQDPGQGLRLIYYSQIVNDFQKGDIAEGYSVSREKKESFPLTVTSAQKNPTAFYLCASSTDLPGQRIRETQYFGPGTRLLVL.

Written as DNA, the CDR3 is TGTGCCACCAGCGCGAGCCCGCGTGCAACTAATGAAAAACTGTTTTTT. This gives the protein CATSASPRATNEKLFF. This rearrangement joins TRBV15 to TRBJ1-4; no clear D gene. Trimming removed 5 bases from V and 0 bases from J, with 13 bases in between. Germline V CDR1 and CDR2: LNHNV, YYDKDF (reference sequence). There are 16 residues in the CDR3.

J is TRBJ1-5 and V is TRBV24-1; D not certain. Germline CDR1 is KGHDR and CDR2 is SFDVKD. The V gene lost 3 bases and the J gene lost 4 bases, with 6 bases spanning the gap. This CDR3 has 13 amino acids. The CDR3 DNA is TGTGCCACCAGTGATGGGTCAAATCAGCCCCAGCATTTT. This encodes CATSDGSNQPQHF.

This chain joins TRBV19 and TRBJ2-3, with 9 bases identical to TRBD1. Trimming at V came to 9 bases and at J to 4 bases, leaving 5 bases not matched to a gene. The germline gives CDR1 LNHDA, CDR2 SQIVND (reference sequence). The CDR3 is 13 amino acids. This chain's CDR3 is CASQQGAADTQYF. CDR3 nucleotides: TGTGCCAGCCAACAGGGGGCGGCAGATACGCAGTATTTT.

The rearrangement uses TRBV23-1 and TRBJ1-5, with D tentatively TRBD1 (6 bases). TRBV23-1 is an open reading frame whose function is uncertain. The CDR3 length is 19 residues. Trimming shortened V by 6 bases and J by 0 bases, and 24 bases separated the two germline ends. CDR3 sequence: CASRGASQTIPYSNQPQHF. The CDR3 nucleotides are TGCGCCAGCAGGGGGGCGTCGCAGACCATACCTTATAGCAATCAGCCCCAGCATTTT.

The V call is TRBV27, the J call TRBJ1-3; D is uncertain. The CDR3 spans 17 residues. Germline CDR1 reads MNHEY; CDR2 reads SMNVEV (reference sequence). V was pared by 4 bases and J by 0 bases, with 16 bases between. As DNA, the CDR3 is TGTGCCAGCAGTTCGTTGTTGGGCATAAGCTCTGGAAACACCATATATTTT. It specifies CASSSLLGISSGNTIYF.

The chain recombines TRBV10-3 with TRBJ2-1, with 9 bases fitting TRBD2. This CDR3 is 14 amino acids long. Germline CDR1 reads ENHRY; CDR2 reads SYGVKD. V lost 6 bases to trimming and J lost 5 bases; unmatched junction nucleotides: 5. The chain's CDR3 is CAIRTGLANNEQFF. The CDR3 DNA reads TGTGCCATCAGAACGGGACTAGCAAACAATGAGCAGTTCTTC.

The CDR3 sequence: CASSSGWVEVEQFF. For the CDR3, the DNA is TGTGCCAGCTCTTCCGGGTGGGTTGAAGTTGAGCAGTTCTTC. The chain employs TRBV2 and TRBJ2-1; D call uncertain. From germline, CDR1 is SNHLY and CDR2 FYNNEI. This CDR3 is 14 amino acids long. V shed 8 bases and J shed 9 bases, with 20 bases lying between them.

A word on this clone: Other nucleotide sequences from this sample produce the same CDR3. The chain employs TRBV6-5 and TRBJ1-1; a possible D gene is TRBD1 (5 bases). V shed 4 bases and J shed 8 bases, with 8 bases lying between them. The V gene's germline CDR1 is MNHEY and CDR2 SVGAGI. CDR3 length equals 11 residues. CDR3: CASSFGGEAFF. The CDR3 coding sequence is TGTGCCAGCAGTTTCGGGGGGGAAGCTTTCTTT.

The chain uses TRBV6-5 and TRBJ2-2; perhaps TRBD2 as D (6 bases). V shed 8 bases and J shed 4 bases, with 11 bases lying between them. Germline-derived CDR1 and CDR2 are MNHEY and SVGAGI. This CDR3 is built from 13 residues. The DNA for the CDR3 is TGTGCCAGCCGTCCCGGGGGCACCGGGGAGCTGTTTTTT. It translates to CASRPGGTGELFF.

The genes are TRBV4-2 and TRBJ2-3; a weak D match, TRBD2 (5 bases). Germline CDR1 is LGHNA and CDR2 is YNFKEQ. V was pared by 0 bases and J by 2 bases, with 9 bases between. The CDR3 is 15 amino acids. CDR3 sequence reads: CASSQEQRYTDTQYF. DNA of the CDR3: TGTGCCAGCAGCCAAGAACAGCGGTACACAGATACGCAGTATTTT.

The gene calls are TRBV27 and TRBJ1-1, with D perhaps matching TRBD1 (5 bases). Germline CDR1 is MNHEY and CDR2 is SMNVEV (reference sequence). CDR3 size: 15 residues. Between the trimmed V and J ends, which lost 0 bases and 2 bases, there was a span of 10 bases. In nucleotides, the CDR3 is TGTGCCAGCAGTTTATCTCTACAGGCCAACACTGAAGCTTTCTTT. Translation gives CASSLSLQANTEAFF.